Listed here are 23 T cell receptor beta chains from one sample, sequenced in a study of blood T cell repertoires in COVID-19. TCRdb's table, derived via immunoSEQ multiplex PCR, lists solely in-frame clones and lacks some. Here the sample spans some 140,000 clones, 81% being singletons. The sample taken for sequencing was peripheral blood. The receptors stem from a woman aged 55-69 years with active or convalescent COVID-19.

This clone was found once. This sequence joins TRBV30 and TRBJ2-7; tentatively, D is TRBD1 (6 bases). Between the trimmed V and J ends, which lost 1 base and 4 bases, there was a span of 14 bases. CDR1 is GTSNPN, CDR2 SVGIG, per germline (reference sequence). The CDR3 is 14 amino acids. CDR3 amino acids: CAWSEDSFDYEQYF. The CDR3 bases are TGTGCCTGGAGTGAGGACAGTTTTGATTACGAGCAGTACTTC.

The chain combines TRBV19 with TRBJ1-2, with D possibly being TRBD1 (6 bases). The CDR3 is made up of 13 amino acids. The germline gives CDR1 LNHDA, CDR2 SQIVND (reference sequence). The ends were cut back, 6 bases at V and 4 bases at J, with 12 bases in the middle. CDR3 DNA sequence: TGTGCCAGTAGCGCAGGGGCTTCCTATGGCTACACCTTC. This gives the protein CASSAGASYGYTF.

This sequence joins TRBV3-1 (or the pseudogene TRBV3-2) and TRBJ2-2; possibly TRBD2 for D (6 bases). V shed 1 base and J shed 1 base, with 7 bases lying between them. The CDR3 loop spans 15 amino acids. The germline CDR1 and CDR2 sequences are LGHDT and YNNKEL (reference sequence). DNA for the CDR3: TGTGCCAGCAGCCAAGGGGACTTGAACACCGGGGAGCTGTTTTTT. This gives the protein CASSQGDLNTGELFF.

V gene TRBV7-2 combines with J gene TRBJ1-2; no firm D call. CDR3 length: 14 amino acids. Between the trimmed V and J ends, which lost 7 bases and 8 bases, there was a span of 20 bases. Germline lookup yields CDR1 SGHTA and CDR2 FQGNSA. CDR3 in DNA: TGTGCCAGCATCTCGTCCTTGGGTGGAGGCGGCTACACCTTC. Amino acids: CASISSLGGGGYTF. Full variable domain (remainder filled in from reference TRBV7-2 and TRBJ1-2): GAGVSQSPSNKVTEKGKDVELRCDPISGHTALYWYRQSLGQGLEFLIYFQGNSAPDKSGLPSDRFSAERTGGSVSTLTIQRTQQEDSAVYLCASISSLGGGGYTFGSGTRLTVV.

The chain uses TRBV6-2 or TRBV6-3 and TRBJ2-7, with 14 bases lining up with TRBD2. After removal of 5 bases from V and 6 bases from J, the junction contained 6 bases not matched to a gene. The CDR3 consists of 15 residues. Germline CDR1 reads MNHEY; CDR2 reads SVGEGT. CDR3 region: CASSDGLAGGGEQYF. In DNA form, the CDR3 reads TGTGCCAGCAGTGACGGACTAGCGGGAGGAGGCGAGCAGTACTTC.

The rearrangement joins TRBV5-1 to TRBJ2-7; perhaps TRBD1 as D (6 bases). CDR3 length equals 16 residues. The germline V gene has CDR1 SGHRS and CDR2 YFSETQ. Deletions cut 4 bases from V and 0 bases from J, with 17 bases between. The CDR3 coding sequence is TGCGCCAGCAGCACGACAGGACCCCCCGACTCCTACGAGCAGTACTTC. Protein product: CASSTTGPPDSYEQYF.

The genes are TRBV6-5 and TRBJ1-1; 7 bases match TRBD1. This CDR3 comprises 15 residues. Germline CDR1 MNHEY, CDR2 SVGAGI. Trimming removed 6 bases from V and 3 bases from J; junction bases left unmatched: 10. The CDR3 is CASREGARRDTEAFF. Here the CDR3 DNA reads TGTGCCAGCAGAGAGGGGGCTCGTCGAGACACTGAAGCTTTCTTT.

The rearrangement links TRBV19 to TRBJ1-2; 10 nucleotides line up with TRBD1. V gave up 5 bases and J gave up 5 bases; unmatched junction bases: 14. The CDR3 is 17 residues long. From germline, CDR1 is LNHDA and CDR2 SQIVND (reference sequence). The CDR3 loop reads CASSSRDRGFISYGYTF. The CDR3 DNA sequence: TGTGCCAGTAGTTCTCGGGACAGGGGATTCATCAGTTATGGCTACACCTTC. The variable domain in full, with the rest retrieved from reference TRBV19 and TRBJ1-2, is DGGITQSPKYLFRKEGQNVTLSCEQNLNHDAMYWYRQDPGQGLRLIYYSQIVNDFQKGDIAEGYSVSREKKESFPLTVTSAQKNPTAFYLCASSSRDRGFISYGYTFGSGTRLTVV.

This clone was found a few times. The chain has TRBV30 and TRBJ1-3; D possibly corresponds to TRBD1 (6 bases). Germline-derived CDR1 and CDR2 are GTSNPN and SVGIG (reference sequence). Trimming removed 5 bases from V and 0 bases from J, with 11 bases in between. CDR3 length: 14 residues. The CDR3 DNA is TGTGCCTGGGATACAGGGTCCTCTGGAAACACCATATATTTT. This encodes CAWDTGSSGNTIYF. The whole variable domain, remainder taken from reference TRBV30 and TRBJ1-3, is SQTIHQWPATLVQPVGSPLSLECTVEGTSNPNLYWYRQAAGRGLQLLFYSVGIGQISSEVPQNLSASRPQDRQFILSSKKLLLSDSGFYLCAWDTGSSGNTIYFGEGSWLTVV.

This rearrangement joins TRBV3-1 (or the pseudogene TRBV3-2) to TRBJ2-7; 7 bases agree with TRBD2. Germline CDR1 LGHDT, CDR2 YNNKEL (reference sequence). CDR3 size: 14 residues. V shed 3 bases and J 7 bases; nucleotides not matched to a gene: 9. The CDR3 spells CASSHSGMGGEQYF. The CDR3 bases are TGTGCCAGCAGCCACAGCGGGATGGGAGGTGAGCAGTACTTC.

This sequence joins TRBV7-8 and TRBJ1-1; 7 bases are shared with TRBD1. In germline, CDR1 is SGHVS, CDR2 FQNEAQ. V shed 5 bases, J shed 6 bases, and the junction held 12 bases outside the gene matches. CDR3 length: 15 amino acids. This CDR3 reads CASSNPGTQGPEAFF. The CDR3 DNA is TGTGCCAGCAGCAACCCGGGGACACAGGGGCCTGAAGCTTTCTTT.

A single count supports this clone. The chain links TRBV6-2 or TRBV6-3 to TRBJ2-2; D unclear. CDR1 MNHEY and CDR2 SVGEGT come from the germline V gene. V lost 3 bases and J 6 bases, leaving 5 bases between the germline ends. The CDR3 consists of 12 residues. CDR3 bases: TGTGCCAGCAGTTATCGAGCCGGGGAGCTGTTTTTT. This gives the protein CASSYRAGELFF.

The chain links TRBV12-3 or TRBV12-4 to TRBJ2-4; maybe TRBD1 (5 bases). This CDR3 region has 11 residues. The V end lost 4 bases, the J end lost 8 bases, and 6 bases lay between the germline ends. CDR3 loop: CASSSGYIQYF. The CDR3 DNA reads as TGTGCCAGCAGTTCAGGGTACATTCAGTACTTC.

This sequence joins TRBV7-2 and TRBJ2-1, with TRBD2 as a possible D gene (6 bases). The germline V and J ends were trimmed by 1 base and 6 bases, with 13 bases remaining between them. The CDR3 spans 15 residues. The germline V gene has CDR1 SGHTA and CDR2 FQGNSA. CDR3 residues: CASSLVRGFGNEQFF. The CDR3 DNA is TGTGCCAGCAGCTTAGTGCGGGGCTTCGGCAATGAGCAGTTCTTC. The complete variable domain, with remaining parts taken from reference TRBV7-2 and TRBJ2-1, reads GAGVSQSPSNKVTEKGKDVELRCDPISGHTALYWYRQSLGQGLEFLIYFQGNSAPDKSGLPSDRFSAERTGGSVSTLTIQRTQQEDSAVYLCASSLVRGFGNEQFFGPGTRLTVL.

The J gene is TRBJ1-4, the V gene TRBV5-1; D gene unclear. V was cut by 4 bases and J by 9 bases, with 10 bases left in between. The CDR3 is 12 amino acids. The germline V gene encodes CDR1 SGHRS and CDR2 YFSETQ. The CDR3 loop reads CASSENLQKLFF. CDR3 DNA: TGCGCCAGCAGCGAGAACTTACAAAAACTGTTTTTT. The full variable domain, its missing parts supplied by reference TRBV5-1 and TRBJ1-4, is KAGVTQTPRYLIKTRGQQVTLSCSPISGHRSVSWYQQTPGQGLQFLFEYFSETQRNKGNFPGRFSGRQFSNSRSEMNVSTLELGDSALYLCASSENLQKLFFGSGTQLSVL.

The chain joins TRBV6-5 to TRBJ1-1, with TRBD1 matching over 8 bases. J lost 4 bases, V lost 4 bases, and 8 bases had no gene match. The CDR3 totals 15 residues. The germline CDR1 and CDR2 sequences are MNHEY and SVGAGI. CDR3 coding DNA: TGTGCCAGCAGTTTGACAGGGGAAGGATTCACTGAAGCTTTCTTT. Residues: CASSLTGEGFTEAFF.

This clone was picked up a small number of times. The rearrangement links TRBV27 to TRBJ2-1, with 8 bases that match TRBD2. CDR1 MNHEY and CDR2 SMNVEV come from the germline V gene (reference sequence). The trim removed 5 bases at V and 13 bases at J, leaving 7 bases unmatched. This CDR3 has 12 residues. Here the CDR3 reads CASSPLAGLQFF. The CDR3 region has the DNA TGTGCCAGCAGTCCCTTAGCGGGACTTCAGTTCTTC.

The rearrangement joins TRBV28 to TRBJ1-5, with no clear D. Germline values: CDR1 MDHEN, CDR2 SYDVKM. Trimming took 5 bases from V and 7 from J, leaving 18 bases between them. The CDR3 is made up of 15 amino acids. In DNA form, the CDR3 reads TGTGCCAGCAGTCAAAGGAGAAGTGGGTCCCAGCCCCAGCATTTT. This translates into CASSQRRSGSQPQHF. Complete variable domain (other parts from reference TRBV28 and TRBJ1-5): DVKVTQSSRYLVKRTGEKVFLECVQDMDHENMFWYRQDPGLGLRLIYFSYDVKMKEKGDIPEGYSVSREKKERFSLILESASTNQTSMYLCASSQRRSGSQPQHFGDGTRLSIL.

The chain uses TRBV6-1 and TRBJ1-5, with D possibly matching TRBD1 (6 bases). CDR3 size: 17 residues. Looked up from germline, CDR1 is MNHNS and CDR2 is SASEGT. V lost 1 base and J lost 0, with 13 bases in between. This CDR3 is CASSEGTARYSNQPQHF. The DNA of the CDR3 is TGTGCCAGCAGTGAAGGGACAGCGAGATATAGCAATCAGCCCCAGCATTTT.

The V call is TRBV4-2, the J call TRBJ2-5, with 8 nucleotides matching TRBD1. The CDR3 extends over 16 amino acids. The germline V gene encodes CDR1 LGHNA and CDR2 YNFKEQ. The J segment lost 2 bases and the V segment lost 1 base, leaving 6 bases of the junction unmatched. This CDR3 is CASSQGAGQEQETQYF. DNA of the CDR3: TGTGCCAGCAGCCAAGGGGCGGGACAGGAACAAGAGACCCAGTACTTC.

J is TRBJ1-6 and V is TRBV18, with D tentatively TRBD1 (5 bases). The CDR3 extends over 15 amino acids. Germline V gives CDR1 KGHSH, CDR2 LQKENI. Trimming cost V 2 bases and J 6 bases, with 11 bases left between them. CDR3 sequence: CASSPSGETNSPLHF. The CDR3 DNA follows: TGTGCCAGCTCACCATCGGGGGAAACTAATTCACCCCTCCACTTT.

The rearrangement joins TRBV5-1 to TRBJ2-5, with unresolved D. CDR1 and CDR2 (germline): SGHRS, YFSETQ. The CDR3 has 14 amino acids. Trimming pared 4 bases from V and 1 base from J, leaving 11 bases between. In DNA, the CDR3 is TGCGCCAGCAGCCCCTCGCACAGCCAAGAGACCCAGTACTTC. This codes for CASSPSHSQETQYF.

The count of this clone is one. The chain's CDR3 is CASSYIGQGGIDTQYF. The CDR3 coding sequence is TGCGCCAGCAGCTATATTGGACAGGGGGGAATAGATACGCAGTATTTT. The chain has TRBV5-1 and TRBJ2-3; TRBD1 aligns across 10 bases. CDR3 length equals 16 residues. J lost 5 bases, V lost 3 bases, and 9 bases had no gene match. Germline V gives CDR1 SGHRS, CDR2 YFSETQ.